Listed here are 9 T cell receptor beta chains from one sample, sequenced in a study of blood T cell repertoires in COVID-19. Profiling relied on immunoSEQ multiplex PCR, and the TCRdb table lists in-frame clones only, not all of them. The sample lists about 270,000 clones, roughly 86% occurring once. Sequencing was done on a sample of peripheral blood. These receptor sequences come from a man aged 40-50 years with active or convalescent COVID-19.

This clone has only a few counts. V is TRBV5-4 and J is TRBJ2-3; D may be TRBD2 (6 bases). Trimming removed 4 bases from V and 2 bases from J, with 20 bases in between. CDR1 is SGHNT, CDR2 YYREEE, per germline (reference sequence). CDR3 size: 17 residues. The DNA of the CDR3 is TGTGCCAGCAGCAAGCAAAACGCGGGCGGGACCACAGATACGCAGTATTTT. The encoded protein is CASSKQNAGGTTDTQYF.

V usage is TRBV5-1 and J usage is TRBJ2-7; possibly TRBD2 for D (6 bases). The germline V gene encodes CDR1 SGHRS and CDR2 YFSETQ. The CDR3 consists of 14 residues. The germline V and J ends were trimmed by 0 bases and 5 bases, with 12 bases remaining between them. The CDR3 protein is CASSLGGGADEQYF. The CDR3 bases are TGCGCCAGCAGCTTGGGAGGAGGGGCCGACGAGCAGTACTTC.

The chain has TRBV4-1 and TRBJ1-5, with TRBD1 matching 11 bases. The junction had 10 bases not matched to a gene; V was cut back by 4 bases and J by 2 bases. The CDR3 runs 18 residues. Per germline, CDR1 MGHRA and CDR2 YSYEKL. The CDR3 protein is CASSPVVLGQGGNQPQHF. DNA of the CDR3: TGCGCCAGCAGCCCCGTCGTGTTGGGACAGGGGGGCAATCAGCCCCAGCATTTT.

The chain recombines TRBV5-4 with TRBJ2-7, with 7 bases matching TRBD1. After removal of 4 bases from V and 0 bases from J, the junction contained 4 bases not matched to a gene. CDR3 length: 14 amino acids. Germline V lookup: CDR1 SGHNT, CDR2 YYREEE (reference sequence). DNA of the CDR3: TGTGCCAGCAGCCCGACAGGGATCTCCTACGAGCAGTACTTC. Residues: CASSPTGISYEQYF.

V gene TRBV3-1 (or the pseudogene TRBV3-2) combines with J gene TRBJ2-7; 10 positions match TRBD1. The CDR3 has 15 amino acids. After removal of 3 bases from V and 1 base from J, the junction contained 3 bases not matched to a gene. Germline CDR1 reads LGHDT; CDR2 reads YNNKEL (reference sequence). The CDR3 DNA reads as TGTGCCAGCAGCCATTCGGGACAGGGGTCCTACGAGCAGTACTTC. Translating gives CASSHSGQGSYEQYF.

The rearrangement uses TRBV27 and TRBJ2-7; D ambiguous. The germline V gene has CDR1 MNHEY and CDR2 SMNVEV (reference sequence). The CDR3 sequence is 13 residues long. Trimming pared 5 bases from V and 1 base from J, leaving 9 bases between. In DNA, the CDR3 is TGTGCCAGCAGTCACGGGTCATCCTACGAGCAGTACTTC. It yields the protein CASSHGSSYEQYF.

The rearrangement uses TRBV10-3 and TRBJ2-1; 15 bases fit TRBD2. This CDR3 has 16 residues. Trimming cost V 6 bases and J 8 bases; bases outside gene matches: 8. Germline loops: CDR1 ENHRY, CDR2 SYGVKD. In DNA form, the CDR3 reads TGTGCCATCAGGGCCGGGACTAGCGGGGGGATGGATGAGCAGTTCTTC. Translated, it gives CAIRAGTSGGMDEQFF.

V is TRBV4-1 and J is TRBJ1-2; D is perhaps TRBD1 (5 bases). V was clipped by 0 bases and J by 4 bases, with 18 bases between them. The CDR3 runs to 17 residues. The germline V gene encodes CDR1 MGHRA and CDR2 YSYEKL. DNA for the CDR3: TGCGCCAGCAGCCAAGATCCCGGCGGACGAAGGGGCTATGGCTACACCTTC. It translates to CASSQDPGGRRGYGYTF.

J is TRBJ2-5 and V is TRBV11-2; D ambiguous. Germline V gives CDR1 SGHAT, CDR2 FQNNGV. Trimming took 0 bases from V and 5 from J, leaving 10 bases between them. The CDR3 runs 14 residues. The chain's CDR3 is CASSLDPGEETQYF. The CDR3 region has the DNA TGTGCCAGCAGCTTAGATCCTGGTGAGGAGACCCAGTACTTC. The full variable domain, in which reference TRBV11-2 and TRBJ2-5 provide the parts outside the CDR3, is EAGVAQSPRYKIIEKRQSVAFWCNPISGHATLYWYQQILGQGPKLLIQFQNNGVVDDSQLPKDRFSAERLKGVDSTLKIQPAKLEDSAVYLCASSLDPGEETQYFGPGTRLLVL.